This TCR beta chain was captured by sequencing in a study of Tregs in tolerant kidney transplant recipients (dated by TCRdb to about 2019). Turning to the overall study: The transplants used related donors along with nonmyeloablative bone marrow transplantation, and in the human trials mixed chimerism was transient. The study used TCRbeta sequencing to identify donor-specific regulatory T cells before combined kidney and bone marrow transplantation, then tracked those cells after transplant.

The CDR3 numbers 14 residues from cysteine through phenylalanine. This entry keeps only the CDR3 DNA: 42 bases, framed from base 1. From a lookup of the germline V gene (reference sequence), CDR1 and CDR2 are LNHDA and SQIVND. Trimming costs V 6 bases and J 0 bases, and their ends lie 11 bases apart. Genomic DNA was extracted from sorted cells with the QIAGEN DNeasy Blood and Tissue Kit for TCRbeta CDR3 sequencing. High-throughput TCRbeta CDR3 sequencing, including PCR amplification with bias correction and internal controls, was performed commercially through immunoSEQ. The original methods were these. Unique productive TCRbeta sequences were defined by CDR3 nucleotide sequence where primers matched, and otherwise by CDR3 amino acid sequence together with Vbeta and Jbeta genes. Sorting error was corrected by removing sequences shared between sorted populations at a frequency ratio of 2:1 or less, and the remaining shared sequences were assigned to the higher population. Donor-reactive sequences were defined as at least 5-fold expanded in CFSE-low cells versus unstimulated cells, with frequency of at least 0.01% in CFSE-low cells. Jensen-Shannon divergence, calculated on the top 100 TCRbeta sequences ranked by frequency, was used to quantify repertoire divergence. For any sample with multiple sequencing runs, sorting error was corrected in each run separately before the runs were pooled. TCRdb's version of the immuneACCESS table is confined to in-frame rearrangements and falls short of the full clone set. An unresolved V gene accounts for under half of the shortfall where checked; the remainder is of unknown origin. That table supplies the V and J calls and clone size; D and trimming were determined from the DNA. The sample table lists about 110,000 clones, 90% of them with a count of one. Approximately 0.34% of the sample goes to the ten largest clones.

Summary of the overall study and its limitations: In tolerant patients, the expansion of donor-specific Tregs was greater than global Treg expansion, suggesting that the expansion was antigen-driven rather than nonspecific. Biological reproducibility was not examined directly, but technical replication error appeared to be minimal. For some patients, the PCR primers changed as time went on, which meant samples from those patients could not be compared with one another at the nucleotide level. Because the study included only a small number of patients, the results must be confirmed in larger populations and under other immunosuppression protocols. Expanding Tregs with activated donor B cells appeared to identify the most biologically relevant and donor-specific TCRbeta repertoire.

Notes on this clone: This receptor's antigen is unknown. No much larger clone exists at a distance of one base, and base qualities are not known.

This specimen's time point label, per the study, means: blood sample drawn before combined kidney and bone marrow transplant. Unstimulated Tregs (CD4+CD25+CD127-), CD4+ non-Tregs (CD4+CD25-), CD4 and CD8 cells were FACS-sorted from thawed PBMCs. Patients were 4 combined kidney and bone marrow transplant recipients from the ITN036ST trial, and only these trial subjects had samples available. Healthy control blood was processed to PBMCs with a Ficoll density gradient and then cryopreserved, whereas patient PBMCs were collected both before and after transplant. The V and J genes are TRBV19 and TRBJ1-1, and perhaps TRBD1 as D gene, on 5 matching bases. The TCR was taken from a human donor who received a combined kidney and bone marrow transplant. Sample: CD4+ T cells from blood, taken before the transplant. The CDR3 corresponds to CASREGYLNTEAFF. Read as DNA, the sequence is TGTGCCAGTAGGGAGGGGTACCTGAACACTGAAGCTTTCTTT. When the CDR3 is completed using the reference TRBV19 and TRBJ1-1 genes on either side, the full variable domain is DGGITQSPKYLFRKEGQNVTLSCEQNLNHDAMYWYRQDPGQGLRLIYYSQIVNDFQKGDIAEGYSVSREKKESFPLTVTSAQKNPTAFYLCASREGYLNTEAFFGQGTRLTVV.